A single sample is the source of the 13 T cell receptor beta chains below, sequenced in a study of shared clonotypes between healthy human individuals. The data were produced by immunoSEQ multiplex PCR, yet TCRdb's version contains in-frame clones alone and is incomplete. The top ten clones hold 1.4% of a sample with over a million clones, around 76% of them seen once. The specimen was memory CD4+ T cells sorted from blood. As to subset: CD45RA-negative fraction. These receptors all stem from a man between 18 and 35 years old in good health.

The chain couples TRBV4-1 to TRBJ2-2; 8 bases align to TRBD1. The germline CDR1 and CDR2 sequences are MGHRA and YSYEKL. The CDR3 loop spans 16 amino acids. The trim removed 2 bases at V and 7 bases at J, leaving 9 bases unmatched. CDR3 loop: CASSQSRAGGVGELFF. CDR3 coding DNA: TGCGCCAGCAGCCAATCAAGGGCAGGGGGCGTCGGGGAGCTGTTTTTT.

The chain recombines TRBV18 with TRBJ2-7; 9 bases are shared with TRBD1. This CDR3 has 15 residues. The V gene's germline CDR1 is KGHSH and CDR2 LQKENI. V lost 4 bases and J lost 6; bases outside the gene matches: 10. CDR3 region: CASSQIGTGPGEQYF. In DNA form, the CDR3 reads TGTGCCAGCTCACAAATCGGGACAGGGCCTGGCGAGCAGTACTTC.

The rearrangement uses TRBV1 and TRBJ2-4; the DNA was not used to check the table's D call, TRBD2. TRBV1 constitutes a pseudogene. The CDR3 totals 14 residues. The CDR3 loop reads CTRQQGGDKNIQYF. The CDR3 nucleotides read TGCACCAGGCAACAGGGAGGGGACAAAAACATTCAGTACTTC.

This chain links TRBV10-3 with TRBJ2-2; perhaps D is TRBD1 or TRBD2 (5 bases each). CDR3 size: 13 residues. The ends were cut back, 8 bases at V and 5 bases at J, with 12 bases in the middle. Germline assignment: CDR1 ENHRY and CDR2 SYGVKD. The chain's CDR3 is CAIGRDATGELFF. CDR3 nucleotides: TGTGCCATCGGCCGGGACGCAACCGGGGAGCTGTTTTTT.

To note about this clone: Other DNA sequences within the sample encode an identical CDR3. The chain uses TRBV9 and TRBJ2-3; D perhaps matches TRBD1 (5 bases). Trimming pared 0 bases from V and 3 bases from J, leaving 11 bases between. The CDR3 covers 15 residues. Germline V gives CDR1 SGDLS, CDR2 YYNGEE. The DNA of the CDR3 is TGTGCCAGCAGCGTAGAGGGCAGGGCTACAGATACGCAGTATTTT. Its translation is CASSVEGRATDTQYF.

The count of this clone is one. V and J are TRBV6-1 and TRBJ1-1, with TRBD1 as a possible D gene (6 bases). CDR1 and CDR2 from the germline V gene are MNHNS and SASEGT. This CDR3 contains 15 residues. V was clipped by 5 bases and J by 0 bases, with 13 bases between them. The CDR3 DNA is TGTGCCAGCAGTCCCCGGACAGACATGAACACTGAAGCTTTCTTT. As protein: CASSPRTDMNTEAFF.

This clone occurred a few times. This sequence joins TRBV6-5 and TRBJ1-1; 7 bases match TRBD1. The CDR3 runs to 15 residues. Germline assignment: CDR1 MNHEY and CDR2 SVGAGI. After removal of 5 bases from V and 4 bases from J, the junction contained 10 bases not matched to a gene. CDR3 residues: CASSPPNRGRTEAFF. The CDR3 DNA follows: TGTGCCAGCAGTCCTCCGAACAGGGGACGCACTGAAGCTTTCTTT.

The CDR3 coding sequence is TGTGCCAGTAGCCTAACTCCAGATACGCAGTATTTT. Translation: CASSLTPDTQYF. The chain joins TRBV19 to TRBJ2-3; no clear D gene. Trimming stripped 6 bases from V and 4 bases from J, with 8 bases between. The CDR3 extends over 12 amino acids. Germline-derived CDR1 and CDR2 are LNHDA and SQIVND (reference sequence).

This rearrangement joins TRBV9 to TRBJ1-2; 10 bases map to TRBD1. The V and J ends lost 4 bases and 8 bases, in that order; junction bases with no gene match: 5. This CDR3 spans 13 amino acids. CDR1 SGDLS and CDR2 YYNGEE come from the germline V gene. CDR3 DNA: TGTGCCAGCAGCCCTGACAGGGGGCTCGGCTACACCTTC. Translation: CASSPDRGLGYTF.

This clone was detected only a few times. The identical CDR3 is also encoded by other nucleotide sequences in the sample. The rearrangement links TRBV7-8 to TRBJ2-2; no clear D. The CDR3 is made up of 13 amino acids. Trimming removed 1 base at V and 7 bases at J, with 7 bases between. In germline, CDR1 is SGHVS, CDR2 FQNEAQ. CDR3 region: CASSLVVGGELFF. The CDR3 bases are TGTGCCAGCAGCTTAGTAGTGGGCGGGGAGCTGTTTTTT.

V gene TRBV30 combines with J gene TRBJ2-3, with 8 bases that match TRBD1. The CDR3 is 17 residues long. V lost 4 bases, J lost 5 bases, and 17 bases stayed unmatched. In germline, CDR1 is GTSNPN, CDR2 SVGIG (reference sequence). Here the CDR3 DNA reads TGTGCCTGGAAGGCCCCAGGGTGGACAGGGAGAGGAGATACGCAGTATTTT. Its translation: CAWKAPGWTGRGDTQYF.

The chain combines TRBV6-5 with TRBJ2-7; 9 nucleotides line up with TRBD1. The CDR3 consists of 15 residues. Germline loops: CDR1 MNHEY, CDR2 SVGAGI. V lost 3 bases, J lost 2 bases, and 5 bases stayed unmatched. This CDR3 reads CASSYTGGRPYEQYF. CDR3 in DNA: TGTGCCAGCAGTTATACAGGGGGCCGCCCCTACGAGCAGTACTTC.

This clone occurred a few times. The gene calls are TRBV9 and TRBJ1-1, with 7 bases identical to TRBD1. This CDR3 is 15 amino acids long. Germline V lookup: CDR1 SGDLS, CDR2 YYNGEE. The V and J ends lost 3 bases and 0 bases, in that order; junction bases with no gene match: 5. The CDR3 region has the DNA TGTGCCAGCAGCGCCCGGACAGGCTTGAACACTGAAGCTTTCTTT. Its translation: CASSARTGLNTEAFF.